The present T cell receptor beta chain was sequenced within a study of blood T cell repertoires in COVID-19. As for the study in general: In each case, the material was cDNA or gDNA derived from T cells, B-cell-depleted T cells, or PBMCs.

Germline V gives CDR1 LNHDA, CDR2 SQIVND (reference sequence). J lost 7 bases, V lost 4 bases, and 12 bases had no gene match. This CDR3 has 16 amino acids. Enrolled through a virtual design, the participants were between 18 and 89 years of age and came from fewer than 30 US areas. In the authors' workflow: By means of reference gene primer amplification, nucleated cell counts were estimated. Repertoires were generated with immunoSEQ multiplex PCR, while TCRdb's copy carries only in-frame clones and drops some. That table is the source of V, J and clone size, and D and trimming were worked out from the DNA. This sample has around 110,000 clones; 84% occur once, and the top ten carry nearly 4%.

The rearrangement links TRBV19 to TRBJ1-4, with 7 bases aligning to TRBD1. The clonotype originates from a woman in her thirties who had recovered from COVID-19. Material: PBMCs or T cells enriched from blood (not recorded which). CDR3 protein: CASSTNDREASEKLFF. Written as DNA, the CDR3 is TGTGCCAGTAGTACAAACGACAGGGAGGCCAGTGAAAAACTGTTTTTT.